These T cell receptor beta chains were read from a single sample in a study of T cell responses to AZD1222 COVID-19 vaccine. TCRdb's table, derived via immunoSEQ multiplex PCR, lists solely in-frame clones and lacks some. The sample lists roughly 100,000 clones, around 86% occurring once. Here the sequenced sample was peripheral blood, taken on day 0 of AZD1222 vaccination. All receptors come from an adult in good health. The conserved cysteine and the conserved F or W are not part of the CDR3 here.

TRBV5-6 ASSSRSQRSNEKLF
TRBV7-2 ASSSRGQDIETQY
TRBV19 ASSLEGGGNQPQH
TRBV29-1 SVNTNTGELF
TRBV10-1 ASNTGTSSYEQY
TRBV30 AWSSGPQIPIEQY
TRBV7-3 ASSLRAGTFYNEQF
TRBV11-2 ASSHIRGRVQAF
TRBV5-6 ASSPRDTGGGKLF
TRBV10-3 AISEGTGGRYNEQF
TRBV19 ASSPSPGFSSSYNEQF
TRBV4-3 ASSQGLAGGPPTYNEQF
TRBV2 ASERWGANEQF
TRBV4-1 ASSQGPGTGGETQY
TRBV25-1 ASSELAGESYNEQF
TRBV5-8 ASSQGTHYGYT
TRBV9 ASSVATWTGGTGELF
TRBV9 ASSKAYGYT
TRBV5-4 ASSLEGLRNTEAF
TRBV6-2/TRBV6-3 ASSYSTQTPNYEQY
TRBV7-2 ASSLGLAGNNEQF
TRBV5-1 ASSSGTGVYTIY
TRBV27 ASSLFIPGELF
TRBV6-5 ASRDRGLISTEAF
TRBV5-1 ASSSGPTLGDYGYT
TRBV11-2 ASSSGGAINEKLF
TRBV9 ASSEGLAGPHEQF
TRBV4-1 ASSQVLQVNEQF
TRBV28 ASSPSPYEQY
TRBV30 AWSVRGRTNYGYT
TRBV5-5 ASSLEAHSDTQY
TRBV7-2 ASSLVQGGEKLF
TRBV19 ASNPSGPGSTDTQY
TRBV28 ASSTILTRNVNEQF
TRBV28 ASQGRYGYT
TRBV3-1/TRBV3-2 ASSQGMQPQH
TRBV7-7 ASSLGTLNTGELF
TRBV27 ASSPWGGNTEAF
TRBV7-3 ASSLRGDNSPLH
TRBV23-1 ASSPTGGFEKLF
TRBV6-5 ASRAGKGREQY
TRBV5-1 ASSSSGQGVLGNTIY
TRBV11-2 ASSLDGSSYNEQF
TRBV13 ASSPGHNTEAF
TRBV10-1 ASTRQVRPSEKLF
TRBV5-1 ASSLGQGGMNTEAF
TRBV19 ASTPLPGEMNTEAF
TRBV5-1 ASSLQLGQGSGEQY
TRBV3-1/TRBV3-2 ASSQVSYNSPLH
TRBV11-3 ASSSQSWGDTQY